This entry lists 32 T cell receptor beta chains sequenced from one sample in a study of graft-versus-host responses after intestinal transplantation. Sequencing was performed with immunoSEQ multiplex PCR; in TCRdb, only in-frame clones are kept and a portion is missing. The sample contains 9,800 or so clones, under 85% of which appear only once. Graft specimens yielded both intraepithelial and lamina propria lymphocytes. Source: ileum tissue, taken 500 to 550 days after intestinal transplant. These receptors were collected from a human patient who received an intestinal transplant, so some T cells may come from the graft donor.

The chain employs TRBV7-8 and TRBJ1-2; the D is unclear. Germline V CDR1 and CDR2: SGHVS, FQNEAQ. The ends were cut back, 4 bases at V and 8 bases at J, with 17 bases in the middle. CDR3 length: 14 residues. The chain's CDR3 is CASSSTSRVGGYTF. The CDR3 DNA is TGTGCCAGCAGCTCGACCTCCAGAGTTGGGGGCTACACCTTC.

On this clone: Other DNA sequences from this sample encode an identical CDR3 as well. This rearrangement joins TRBV5-1 to TRBJ1-4; TRBD1 matches at 10 bases. The CDR3 totals 14 residues. Germline trimming cut 3 bases from V and 5 bases from J; bases unmatched to any gene: 1. CDR1 is SGHRS and CDR2 is YFSETQ in the germline V gene. DNA for the CDR3: TGCGCCAGCAGCTCGGGACAGGGGAATGAAAAACTGTTTTTT. This gives the protein CASSSGQGNEKLFF.

This clone was seen only once. The chain combines TRBV30 with TRBJ1-2; no firm D call. The CDR3 consists of 12 residues. Trimming removed 0 bases at V and 8 bases at J, with 10 bases between. Germline CDR1 GTSNPN, CDR2 SVGIG (reference sequence). The CDR3 region is CAWSVTQRGYTF. The CDR3 nucleotides read TGTGCCTGGAGTGTAACCCAGAGAGGCTACACCTTC.

The genes are TRBV4-1 and TRBJ2-5, with 8 bases aligning to TRBD2. V trimming: 4 bases; J trimming: 5 bases; junction bases outside the gene matches: 9. Germline values: CDR1 MGHRA, CDR2 YSYEKL. CDR3 length equals 15 residues. The CDR3 here is CASSLSGGVVETQYF. The DNA for the CDR3 is TGCGCCAGCAGCCTCTCGGGGGGGGTTGTTGAGACCCAGTACTTC.

The chain carries TRBV6-5 and TRBJ1-2, with D possibly being TRBD1 (5 bases). This CDR3 spans 14 amino acids. Per the germline V gene, CDR1 is MNHEY and CDR2 is SVGAGI. V was shortened by 5 bases and J by 8 bases, with 18 bases between the two germline ends. CDR3: CASSAGTGVLGYTF. CDR3 bases: TGTGCCAGCAGTGCGGGAACAGGCGTATTAGGCTACACCTTC.

The chain carries TRBV11-2 and TRBJ2-7; no definite D call. Deletions cut 3 bases from V and 0 bases from J, with 0 bases between. The CDR3 covers 11 residues. The germline CDR1 and CDR2 sequences are SGHAT and FQNNGV. DNA of the CDR3: TGTGCCAGCAGCTTCTCCTACGAGCAGTACTTC. Its translation: CASSFSYEQYF. The full variable domain, in which reference TRBV11-2 and TRBJ2-7 provide the parts outside the CDR3, is EAGVAQSPRYKIIEKRQSVAFWCNPISGHATLYWYQQILGQGPKLLIQFQNNGVVDDSQLPKDRFSAERLKGVDSTLKIQPAKLEDSAVYLCASSFSYEQYFGPGTRLTVT.

The chain combines TRBV28 with TRBJ1-1, with 7 bases that match TRBD1. V lost 6 bases, J lost 7 bases, and 11 bases stayed unmatched. Germline V gene sequence: CDR1 MDHEN, CDR2 SYDVKM. This CDR3 has 14 residues. For the CDR3, the DNA is TGTGCCAGCAGGGCTCCCGGGACAGCAAGTGAAGCTTTCTTT. Translation: CASRAPGTASEAFF.

V is TRBV15 and J is TRBJ2-3, with a tentative D call TRBD2 (6 bases). V dropped 1 base and J dropped 0 bases, with 23 bases sitting between them. CDR3 length: 20 amino acids. CDR1 and CDR2 from the germline V gene are LNHNV and YYDKDF (reference sequence). DNA for the CDR3: TGTGCCACCAGCAGAGTTAAGGTTCCTAGCGCCAACTCTAGCACAGATACGCAGTATTTT. Translating it yields CATSRVKVPSANSSTDTQYF.

The genes are TRBV4-2 and TRBJ2-1; D gene uncertain. The CDR3 runs 16 residues. Germline CDR1 reads LGHNA; CDR2 reads YNFKEQ. The V gene lost 0 bases and the J gene lost 2 bases, with 11 bases spanning the gap. As DNA, the CDR3 is TGTGCCAGCAGCCAAGATAGGACGAAACCCTACAATGAGCAGTTCTTC. This gives the protein CASSQDRTKPYNEQFF.

The chain combines TRBV7-9 with TRBJ2-5, with 7 bases lining up with TRBD1. Germline V gives CDR1 SEHNR, CDR2 FQNEAQ (reference sequence). J gave up 2 bases and V 6 bases, and 3 bases lay outside the gene matches. The CDR3 is made up of 13 amino acids. The CDR3 nucleotides are TGTGCCAGCAGTCGGGACAGTCAAGAGACCCAGTACTTC. It translates to CASSRDSQETQYF.

This clone was seen a handful of times. The chain employs TRBV6-5 and TRBJ2-7; 8 bases match TRBD2. V trimming: 4 bases; J trimming: 2 bases; junction bases outside the gene matches: 10. The length of the CDR3 is 16 residues. Germline V gene sequence: CDR1 MNHEY, CDR2 SVGAGI. CDR3 protein: CASSSPLRGGTYEQYF. In DNA form, the CDR3 reads TGTGCCAGCAGTTCTCCCCTTCGGGGGGGGACCTACGAGCAGTACTTC.

This clone has just one count. The chain joins TRBV2 to TRBJ2-6, with 8 positions matching TRBD1. The CDR3 covers 15 residues. Germline assignment: CDR1 SNHLY and CDR2 FYNNEI. The J segment lost 2 bases and the V segment lost 5 bases, leaving 2 bases of the junction unmatched. CDR3 nucleotides: TGTGCCAGCAGTCAACAGGGGGCTGGGGCCAACGTCCTGACTTTC. Translation: CASSQQGAGANVLTF.

The rearrangement uses TRBV4-3 and TRBJ2-7, with 7 bases lining up with TRBD1. The CDR3 sequence is 17 residues long. The germline CDR1 and CDR2 sequences are LGHNA and YSLEER. Trimming at V came to 0 bases and at J to 0 bases, leaving 8 bases not matched to a gene. DNA for the CDR3: TGCGCCAGCAGCCAAGACCTTGGGGACAGTATCTCCTACGAGCAGTACTTC. Its translation: CASSQDLGDSISYEQYF.

The chain links TRBV19 to TRBJ2-5; the D is unclear. CDR3 length: 12 residues. Trimming removed 4 bases at V and 3 bases at J, with 6 bases between. CDR1 is LNHDA and CDR2 is SQIVND in the germline V gene (reference sequence). The CDR3 DNA is TGTGCCAGTAGTACCGGTAAAGAGACCCAGTACTTC. This encodes CASSTGKETQYF.

This chain joins TRBV28 and TRBJ2-5, with D possibly being TRBD1 or TRBD2 (5 bases each). CDR3 length: 14 amino acids. Trimming took off 6 bases at V and 11 bases at J, with 22 bases between the two ends. Germline loops: CDR1 MDHEN, CDR2 SYDVKM. DNA for the CDR3: TGTGCCAGCAGCATGGGACCGTCCCCTAGGGAGCAGTACTTC. It specifies CASSMGPSPREQYF.

This clone showed up just once. This chain joins TRBV7-2 and TRBJ2-7; 7 bases align to TRBD1. Per germline, CDR1 SGHTA and CDR2 FQGNSA. The CDR3 runs to 14 residues. V dropped 4 bases and J dropped 0; count of bases not matched to a gene: 3. The CDR3 protein is CASSYRGSSYEQYF. The CDR3 nucleotides read TGTGCCAGCAGCTACAGGGGTAGCTCCTACGAGCAGTACTTC.

This chain connects TRBV28 to TRBJ2-3, with D possibly matching TRBD1 (5 bases). Germline V gene data show CDR1 as MDHEN and CDR2 as SYDVKM. V shed 3 bases and J shed 0 bases, with 7 bases lying between them. The length of the CDR3 is 14 residues. The CDR3 DNA reads as TGTGCCAGCAGTTTTGACAGAAGCACAGATACGCAGTATTTT. Protein product: CASSFDRSTDTQYF.

V usage is TRBV30 and J usage is TRBJ2-3; D gene uncertain. Trimming took off 2 bases at V and 9 bases at J, with 9 bases between the two ends. Germline V gene data show CDR1 as GTSNPN and CDR2 as SVGIG (reference sequence). This CDR3 contains 11 residues. The chain's CDR3 is CAWSSQWTQYF. The CDR3 DNA follows: TGTGCCTGGAGTTCACAGTGGACGCAGTATTTT.

The rearrangement links TRBV6-6 to TRBJ2-3; 8 nucleotides align to TRBD2. This CDR3 spans 14 amino acids. Germline loops: CDR1 MNHNY, CDR2 SVGAGI (reference sequence). Trimming cost V 8 bases and J 6 bases; bases outside gene matches: 10. This CDR3 reads CASAAGVLRDTQYF. The CDR3 nucleotides read TGTGCCAGCGCAGCGGGAGTACTCAGGGATACGCAGTATTTT.

This chain links TRBV6-1 with TRBJ1-5, with 7 bases fitting TRBD1. V lost 3 bases to trimming and J lost 0 bases; unmatched junction nucleotides: 2. In germline, CDR1 is MNHNS, CDR2 SASEGT. The CDR3 runs to 15 residues. The chain's CDR3 is CASSEGTVSNQPQHF. The CDR3, as DNA: TGTGCCAGCAGTGAGGGGACAGTTAGCAATCAGCCCCAGCATTTT.

The chain combines TRBV7-6 with TRBJ1-1, with D possibly matching TRBD1 (6 bases). Looked up from germline, CDR1 is SGHVS and CDR2 is FNYEAQ. V lost 1 base to trimming and J lost 4 bases, with 7 bases between them. CDR3 length equals 13 residues. The DNA for the CDR3 is TGTGCCAGCAGCTTAGTACAGGGCACTGAAGCTTTCTTT. This codes for CASSLVQGTEAFF. The whole variable domain, remainder taken from reference TRBV7-6 and TRBJ1-1, is GAGVSQSPRYKVTKRGQDVALRCDPISGHVSLYWYRQALGQGPEFLTYFNYEAQQDKSGLPNDRFSAERPEGSISTLTIQRTEQRDSAMYRCASSLVQGTEAFFGQGTRLTVV.

J is TRBJ1-3 and V is TRBV6-1, with a weak D call TRBD1 (6 bases). This CDR3 contains 13 residues. Germline V lookup: CDR1 MNHNS, CDR2 SASEGT. V was shortened by 10 bases and J by 4 bases, with 14 bases between the two germline ends. The CDR3 loop is CATLQGNGNTIYF. CDR3 sequence (DNA): TGTGCCACCCTACAGGGTAACGGAAACACCATATATTTT.

The rearrangement joins TRBV28 to TRBJ2-7; the match to TRBD2 covers 8 bases. The J segment lost 0 bases and the V segment lost 5 bases, leaving 6 bases of the junction unmatched. Germline V gene data show CDR1 as MDHEN and CDR2 as SYDVKM. This CDR3 contains 15 residues. CDR3 sequence: CASSTLADSSYEQYF. The CDR3 DNA reads as TGTGCCAGCAGTACACTAGCGGACAGCTCCTACGAGCAGTACTTC. The whole variable domain, filled in from reference TRBV28 and TRBJ2-7, reads DVKVTQSSRYLVKRTGEKVFLECVQDMDHENMFWYRQDPGLGLRLIYFSYDVKMKEKGDIPEGYSVSREKKERFSLILESASTNQTSMYLCASSTLADSSYEQYFGPGTRLTVT.

The chain employs TRBV7-9 and TRBJ2-5, with 8 bases lining up with TRBD1. The CDR3 has 16 residues. The germline V gene encodes CDR1 SEHNR and CDR2 FQNEAQ (reference sequence). V gave up 1 base and J gave up 5 bases; unmatched junction bases: 9. CDR3 in DNA: TGTGCCAGCAGCTTAGTGAGAACAGGGGGGTATGAGACCCAGTACTTC. Its protein is CASSLVRTGGYETQYF.

This chain joins TRBV19 and TRBJ1-6; D is uncertain. V was cut by 1 base and J by 10 bases, with 11 bases left in between. Germline assignment: CDR1 LNHDA and CDR2 SQIVND (reference sequence). The CDR3 spans 14 residues. CDR3 in amino acids: CASSIGGLYSPLHF. CDR3 in DNA: TGTGCCAGTAGTATAGGAGGGCTCTACTCACCCCTCCACTTT.

The rearrangement uses TRBV10-3 and TRBJ2-5, with 9 bases identical to TRBD1. With 6 bases clipped from V and 0 bases from J, the junction kept 2 bases outside the gene matches. Germline values: CDR1 ENHRY, CDR2 SYGVKD. The length of the CDR3 is 14 residues. The CDR3 DNA follows: TGTGCCATCAGCACAGGGGGCAACCAAGAGACCCAGTACTTC. Translation gives CAISTGGNQETQYF.

The chain carries TRBV28 and TRBJ1-3; the D is unclear. CDR3 length: 14 amino acids. The V and J ends lost 6 bases and 0 bases respectively, with 9 bases between them. CDR1 and CDR2 (germline): MDHEN, SYDVKM. The CDR3 nucleotides read TGTGCCAGCAGCCCTCTCCCCTCTGGAAACACCATATATTTT. Residues: CASSPLPSGNTIYF.

The chain carries TRBV2 and TRBJ2-3; D is uncertain. V was shortened by 1 base and J by 4 bases, with 15 bases between the two germline ends. This CDR3 has 16 amino acids. In germline, CDR1 is SNHLY, CDR2 FYNNEI. CDR3 protein: CASSEGLGLIADTQYF. The CDR3 coding sequence is TGTGCCAGCAGTGAAGGTCTAGGGTTAATCGCAGATACGCAGTATTTT.

This clone was recorded once. Written as DNA, the CDR3 is TGCGCCAGCAGCCAAGAAGCAGGGACGGACACTGAAGCTTTCTTT. Translating gives CASSQEAGTDTEAFF. The rearrangement links TRBV4-3 to TRBJ1-1; TRBD1 is a possible D gene (5 bases). CDR1 and CDR2 (germline): LGHNA, YSLEER. CDR3 length equals 15 residues. Between the trimmed V and J ends, which lost 0 bases and 3 bases, there was a span of 11 bases.

The V gene is TRBV6-5, the J gene TRBJ1-2; a weak D match, TRBD1 (5 bases). The V and J ends lost 2 bases and 4 bases respectively, with 11 bases between them. CDR3 length: 14 amino acids. CDR1 is MNHEY and CDR2 is SVGAGI in the germline V gene. CDR3 coding DNA: TGTGCCAGCAGTTACGGGGCGGATTTCTATGGCTACACCTTC. Its protein is CASSYGADFYGYTF.

The chain couples TRBV11-2 to TRBJ2-1, with 8 bases fitting TRBD2. Looked up from germline, CDR1 is SGHAT and CDR2 is FQNNGV. This CDR3 is built from 15 residues. The V and J ends lost 1 base and 4 bases, in that order; junction bases with no gene match: 3. The DNA of the CDR3 is TGTGCCAGCAGCTTAGGTGGCGGGAGGTACAATGAGCAGTTCTTC. It translates to CASSLGGGRYNEQFF.

The gene calls are TRBV6-5 and TRBJ2-1; TRBD2 matches 11 bases. V was clipped by 6 bases and J by 7 bases; unmatched bases: 8. In germline, CDR1 is MNHEY, CDR2 SVGAGI. The CDR3 sequence is 15 residues long. The CDR3: CASRNLAGGQNEQFF. In DNA, the CDR3 is TGTGCCAGCAGGAACCTAGCGGGAGGCCAGAATGAGCAGTTCTTC.